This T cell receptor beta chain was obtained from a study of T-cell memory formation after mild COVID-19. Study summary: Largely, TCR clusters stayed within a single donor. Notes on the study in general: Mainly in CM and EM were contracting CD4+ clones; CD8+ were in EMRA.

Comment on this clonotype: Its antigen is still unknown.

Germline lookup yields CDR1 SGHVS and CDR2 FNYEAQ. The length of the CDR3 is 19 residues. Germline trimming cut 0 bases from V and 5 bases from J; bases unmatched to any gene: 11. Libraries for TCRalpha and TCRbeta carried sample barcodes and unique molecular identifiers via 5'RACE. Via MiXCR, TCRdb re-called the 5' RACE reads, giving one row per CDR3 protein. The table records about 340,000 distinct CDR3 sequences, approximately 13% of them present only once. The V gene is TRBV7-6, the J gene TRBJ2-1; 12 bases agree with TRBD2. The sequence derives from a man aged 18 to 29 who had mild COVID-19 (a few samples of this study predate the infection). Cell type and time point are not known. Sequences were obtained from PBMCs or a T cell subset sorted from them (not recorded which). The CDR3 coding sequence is TGTGCCAGCAGCTTAGCCGCTTCCTCGACTAGCGGGGGTCACAATGAGCAGTTCTTC. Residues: CASSLAASSTSGGHNEQFF.